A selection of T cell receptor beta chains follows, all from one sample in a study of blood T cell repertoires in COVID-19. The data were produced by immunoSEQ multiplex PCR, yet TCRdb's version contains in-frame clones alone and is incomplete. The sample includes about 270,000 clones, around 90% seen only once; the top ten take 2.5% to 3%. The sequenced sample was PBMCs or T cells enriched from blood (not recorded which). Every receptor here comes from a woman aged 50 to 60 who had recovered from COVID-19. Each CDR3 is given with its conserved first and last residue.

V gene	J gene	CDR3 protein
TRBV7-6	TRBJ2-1	CASSTGQGAKNEQFF
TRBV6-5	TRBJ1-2	CASSYDREDHYGYTF
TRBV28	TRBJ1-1	CASSRDRGSNTEAFF
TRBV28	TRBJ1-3	CASSTGQGYSGNTIYF
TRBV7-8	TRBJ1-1	CASSFNRNTEAFF
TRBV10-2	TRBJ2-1	CASSRDSSYNEQFF
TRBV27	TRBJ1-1	CASSTRQAGGTEAFF
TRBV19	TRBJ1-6	CASSSGPLNSPLHF
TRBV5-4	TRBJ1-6	CASSLVAGGYNSPLHF
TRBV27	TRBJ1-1	CASQLNTEAFF
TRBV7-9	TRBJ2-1	CASSFGGTSNEQFF
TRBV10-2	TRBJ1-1	CASSDSGWQIENTEAFF
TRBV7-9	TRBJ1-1	CASSFSDTEAFF
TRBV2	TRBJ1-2	CASGDRGLGYTF
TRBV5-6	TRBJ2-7	CASSPRSLPYEQYF
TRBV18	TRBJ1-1	CASSPPQGRNTEAFF
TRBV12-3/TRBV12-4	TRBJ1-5	CASSGRGDQPQHF
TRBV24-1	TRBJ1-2	CATSDLQGGGYTF
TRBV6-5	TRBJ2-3	CASSFTSGTDTQYF
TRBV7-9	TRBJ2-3	CASSTLAGARDTQYF
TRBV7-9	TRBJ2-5	CASSLGRRETQYF
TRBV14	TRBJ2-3	CASSQDPPGQGADTQYF
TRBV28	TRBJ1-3	CAGQQFSGNTIYF
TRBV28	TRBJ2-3	CASSFLGQSTDTQYF
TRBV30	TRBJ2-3	CAWSPTGVAGMSTDTQYF
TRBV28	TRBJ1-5	CASSLEGPQHF
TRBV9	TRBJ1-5	CASSVAGSNQPQHF
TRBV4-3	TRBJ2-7	CASSQEVSSYEQYF
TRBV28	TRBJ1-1	CASSFPGTGLTEAFF
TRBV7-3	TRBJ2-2	CASSPHPGGSPGELFF
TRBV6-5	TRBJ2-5	CASSRETQYF
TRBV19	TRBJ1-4	CASSRFDRPNEKLFF
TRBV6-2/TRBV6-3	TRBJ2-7	CASSLRGDSYEQYF
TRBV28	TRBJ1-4	CASSTGTSGEKLFF
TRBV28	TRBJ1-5	CASSERQGSNQPQHF
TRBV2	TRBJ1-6	CASSLTVSYNSPLHF
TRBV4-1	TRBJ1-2	CASSQRQGGRTNYGYTF
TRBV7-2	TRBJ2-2	CASSFGVAGFTGELFF
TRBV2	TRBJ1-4	CASRETVEEKLFF
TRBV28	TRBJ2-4	CASSLAGNIQYF
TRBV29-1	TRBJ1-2	CSALPGQGAGGYTF
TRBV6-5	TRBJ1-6	CAAGGGLNNSPLHF
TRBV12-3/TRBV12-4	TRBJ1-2	CASTVRGRLGYTF
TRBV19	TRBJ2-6	CASSTGSGQNVLTF
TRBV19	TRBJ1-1	CASSKGPSRGPEAFF